These 16 T cell receptor beta chains were sequenced from one sample in a study of T cell changes during pregnancy in multiple sclerosis. TCRdb keeps only in-frame clones here, not all; method: immunoSEQ multiplex PCR. The sample lists 38,000 or so clones, about 93% occurring once. Sequences were derived from CD4+ T cells from peripheral blood mononuclear cells, sampled in the third trimester of pregnancy. All receptors come from a female donor with multiple sclerosis, enrolled in a pregnancy study.

This rearrangement joins TRBV5-4 to TRBJ2-5; a possible D gene is TRBD2 (6 bases). The V gene's germline CDR1 is SGHNT and CDR2 YYREEE (reference sequence). Trimming shortened V by 6 bases and J by 5 bases, and 14 bases separated the two germline ends. The CDR3 is 13 residues long. The chain's CDR3 is CASTHGSVETQYF. The DNA of the CDR3 is TGTGCCAGCACCCACGGGAGCGTGGAGACCCAGTACTTC. The whole variable domain, filled in from reference TRBV5-4 and TRBJ2-5, reads ETGVTQSPTHLIKTRGQQVTLRCSSQSGHNTVSWYQQALGQGPQFIFQYYREEENGRGNFPPRFSGLQFPNYSSELNVNALELDDSALYLCASTHGSVETQYFGPGTRLLVL.

This rearrangement joins TRBV5-1 to TRBJ2-2; TRBD1 agrees at 9 bases. The V and J ends lost 4 bases and 2 bases, in that order; junction bases with no gene match: 3. CDR3 length: 15 residues. CDR1 is SGHRS and CDR2 is YFSETQ in the germline V gene. Here the CDR3 reads CASSAGQGNTGELFF. The CDR3 bases are TGCGCCAGCAGCGCGGGACAGGGTAACACCGGGGAGCTGTTTTTT.

V and J are TRBV7-2 and TRBJ2-1; 10 nucleotides match TRBD2. Germline loops: CDR1 SGHTA, CDR2 FQGNSA. This CDR3 contains 15 residues. The J segment lost 5 bases and the V segment lost 1 base, leaving 2 bases of the junction unmatched. This CDR3 reads CASSLEAGGHNEQFF. CDR3 sequence (DNA): TGTGCCAGCAGCTTAGAAGCGGGAGGGCACAATGAGCAGTTCTTC.

The rearrangement joins TRBV10-2 to TRBJ2-1, with D possibly TRBD2 on 5 matching bases. This CDR3 is built from 15 residues. V dropped 4 bases and J dropped 0 bases, with 10 bases sitting between them. Germline CDR1 and CDR2: WSHSY and SAAADI. The CDR3 DNA reads as TGCGCCAGCAGTGGACTATCAAGCTCCTACAATGAGCAGTTCTTC. It encodes CASSGLSSSYNEQFF.

The rearrangement uses TRBV9 and TRBJ2-7; D may be TRBD1 (5 bases). Germline CDR1 is SGDLS and CDR2 is YYNGEE. Trimming stripped 3 bases from V and 2 bases from J, with 12 bases between. The CDR3 contains 14 residues. CDR3 nucleotide sequence: TGTGCCAGCAGCGAGCCGACAGCCCCCTACGAGCAGTACTTC. Amino acid sequence: CASSEPTAPYEQYF.

This clone was seen just once. V and J are TRBV7-8 and TRBJ2-7; 7 bases map to TRBD1. Germline CDR1 and CDR2: SGHVS and FQNEAQ. The CDR3 is 13 amino acids. V shed 3 bases, J shed 2 bases, and the junction held 1 base outside the gene matches. The DNA of the CDR3 is TGTGCCAGCAGCTTCAGGGGGACCTACGAGCAGTACTTC. This gives the protein CASSFRGTYEQYF.

In this sample, this clone turned up a few times. The V gene is TRBV2, the J gene TRBJ2-5, with 14 bases lining up with TRBD2. V lost 5 bases to trimming and J lost 4 bases; unmatched junction nucleotides: 12. CDR3 length equals 18 residues. Looked up from germline, CDR1 is SNHLY and CDR2 is FYNNEI. This CDR3 is CASSPARLAGGRGETQYF. CDR3 bases: TGTGCCAGCAGTCCAGCTCGACTAGCGGGAGGGCGGGGAGAGACCCAGTACTTC.

CDR3: CASSRTGANTEAFF. The CDR3 nucleotides read TGTGCCAGCAGTAGAACCGGAGCGAACACTGAAGCTTTCTTT. The chain carries TRBV2 and TRBJ1-1; D is unresolved. Trimming cost V 5 bases and J 1 base, with 11 bases left between them. Germline-derived CDR1 and CDR2 are SNHLY and FYNNEI. The CDR3 length is 14 residues.

This chain connects TRBV4-1 to TRBJ1-4; 10 bases fit TRBD1. CDR3 length: 17 residues. Per germline, CDR1 MGHRA and CDR2 YSYEKL. Unmatched junction bases numbered 10, after V lost 1 base and J lost 8 bases. Here the CDR3 DNA reads TGCGCCAGCAGCCAAGTCGGGACAGGGGACATCGGGGAAAAACTGTTTTTT. Protein product: CASSQVGTGDIGEKLFF.

The V and J genes are TRBV27 and TRBJ2-7, with unresolved D. This CDR3 region has 16 residues. The V end lost 0 bases, the J end lost 3 bases, and 15 bases lay between the germline ends. Germline V gene data show CDR1 as MNHEY and CDR2 as SMNVEV (reference sequence). The CDR3 loop reads CASSLSARRQVYEQYF. The CDR3 nucleotides are TGTGCCAGCAGTTTATCTGCTCGCCGGCAGGTCTACGAGCAGTACTTC.

The chain joins TRBV11-3 to TRBJ2-7, with 7 positions matching TRBD1. CDR3 size: 15 residues. CDR1 and CDR2 from the germline V gene are SGHNT and YENEEA. The ends lost 5 bases at V and 0 bases at J; junction bases unmatched: 7. CDR3 nucleotide sequence: TGTGCCAGCAGCCCAGGGGGACCGTTCTCCTACGAGCAGTACTTC. Protein product: CASSPGGPFSYEQYF.

The V call is TRBV9, the J call TRBJ2-3; weak D call: TRBD1 (6 bases). The CDR3 covers 15 residues. In germline, CDR1 is SGDLS, CDR2 YYNGEE. With 1 base removed from V and 1 base from J, the gap between germline ends came to 10 bases. CDR3 in DNA: TGTGCCAGCAGCGTACTAGGACAGCGCACAGATACGCAGTATTTT. Translating it yields CASSVLGQRTDTQYF.

This chain links TRBV27 with TRBJ2-7; 7 nucleotides match TRBD1. J lost 7 bases, V lost 4 bases, and 4 bases had no gene match. Germline V gives CDR1 MNHEY, CDR2 SMNVEV (reference sequence). The CDR3 has 12 amino acids. CDR3 sequence reads: CASSWTGGEQYF. In DNA, the CDR3 is TGTGCCAGCAGTTGGACAGGTGGTGAGCAGTACTTC.

The V and J genes are TRBV7-8 and TRBJ1-4; 10 bases are shared with TRBD1. The CDR3 contains 16 residues. V dropped 4 bases and J dropped 0; count of bases not matched to a gene: 2. Germline V gives CDR1 SGHVS, CDR2 FQNEAQ. The CDR3 DNA follows: TGTGCCAGCAGCTCGGGACAGGGGACAACTAATGAAAAACTGTTTTTT. Translation gives CASSSGQGTTNEKLFF.

This rearrangement joins TRBV9 to TRBJ2-1; D is unresolved. This CDR3 has 14 amino acids. Deletions cut 0 bases from V and 3 bases from J, with 7 bases between. The germline CDR1 and CDR2 sequences are SGDLS and YYNGEE. CDR3 DNA: TGTGCCAGCAGCGTAGCCACAATCTACAATGAGCAGTTCTTC. Its translation: CASSVATIYNEQFF.

The rearrangement uses TRBV9 and TRBJ2-5; D remains ambiguous. Trimming took 0 bases from V and 1 from J, leaving 13 bases between them. Germline lookup yields CDR1 SGDLS and CDR2 YYNGEE. The CDR3 consists of 16 residues. The CDR3 sequence is CASSVAQTSGQETQYF. The CDR3 DNA is TGTGCCAGCAGCGTAGCTCAGACGTCGGGCCAAGAGACCCAGTACTTC.